This T cell receptor beta chain was observed in a study of sequential checkpoint blockade in melanoma. The overall study: TCRbeta immunosequencing was performed on DNA from more than 75 pretreatment melanoma tumor samples. Matched biopsies came pretreatment and at week 13 for some 22 patients.

This CDR3 is 13 amino acids long. Germline V CDR1 and CDR2: MNHGY, SAAAGT. Trimming shortened V by 6 bases and J by 6 bases, and 14 bases separated the two germline ends. This clone has just a few counts. Repertoires were generated with immunoSEQ multiplex PCR, while TCRdb's copy carries only in-frame clones and drops some. The table lists 7,500 to 9,500 clones, 23% of them singletons. Treatment given: randomized to nivolumab then ipilimumab (arm A) or the reverse (arm B). The clonotype comes from a human donor with melanoma. The chain employs TRBV6-8 and TRBJ1-1; no clear D. The sequenced sample was tumor tissue (inferred from file names), obtained from a patient given nivolumab and ipilimumab in sequence. CDR3 loop: CASSPGWNAEAFF. The CDR3 bases are TGTGCCAGCAGCCCTGGGTGGAATGCTGAAGCTTTCTTT.